The entry that follows covers one T cell receptor beta chain sequence. Its target is not known. This specimen comes from a study of persistence of HIV-infected CD4 T cells. Study-level findings and limits: CMV- and Gag-responding cells had lower TCRbeta richness than CD3/CD28-responding cells.

Germline V gives CDR1 LNHDA, CDR2 SQIVND (reference sequence). The CDR3 is 14 residues long. The V and J ends lost 4 bases and 6 bases respectively, with 12 bases between them. The immunoSEQ assay was version 4, run in survey mode. Libraries were prepared by immunoSEQ multiplex PCR; TCRdb keeps only in-frame clonotypes and omits some of them. The sample yields some 30,000 clones, around four fifths seen once. Stimulation used 10 ug/mL lysate from CMV-infected fibroblasts. CD40L-negative CD69-negative CD45RO-high memory CD4+ T cells were sorted as populations depleted of antigen-responding cells. Adults with HIV-1 started suppressive ART while chronically infected.

Sequenced here: CD4+ T cells sorted from PBMCs after 18-hour stimulation, sampled from a patient who received antiretroviral therapy. The sequence was collected from an adult woman with HIV who was CMV-seropositive. The rearrangement links TRBV19 to TRBJ2-2; TRBD1 is a possible D gene (5 bases). The CDR3 sequence is CASSTQGRAGELFF. The CDR3 DNA sequence: TGTGCCAGTAGTACTCAGGGCAGGGCCGGGGAGCTGTTTTTT.